One sample yielded the 8 T cell receptor beta chains listed below, sequenced in a study of PD-1 blockade in classical Hodgkin lymphoma. Sequencing used immunoSEQ multiplex PCR; TCRdb keeps in-frame clones, though not all of them. This table has fewer than 15,000 clones, about 79% appearing once. Time point given: cycle 4 day 1 (C4D1), after less than 7 weeks of nivolumab. All the patients suffered relapse after autologous stem cell transplantation, and brentuximab vedotin exposure differed. Magnetic negative selection served to purify CD4+ T cells out of PBMCs that had been thawed. This specimen was CD4+ T cells from blood, taken before the fourth cycle of nivolumab. The receptors were gathered from a human donor with classical Hodgkin lymphoma.

The chain recombines TRBV19 with TRBJ1-5; TRBD1 might be the D (5 bases). The germline V gene encodes CDR1 LNHDA and CDR2 SQIVND (reference sequence). The CDR3 covers 15 residues. Trimming shortened V by 6 bases and J by 2 bases, and 14 bases separated the two germline ends. The DNA of the CDR3 is TGTGCCAGTAGCGTGTGGGGGATCGGCAATCAGCCCCAGCATTTT. Protein product: CASSVWGIGNQPQHF.

The rearrangement links TRBV10-3 to TRBJ1-1; 8 bases are a match to TRBD1. Germline-derived CDR1 and CDR2 are ENHRY and SYGVKD. This CDR3 has 13 amino acids. J gave up 0 bases and V 10 bases, and 4 bases lay outside the gene matches. CDR3 in amino acids: CATRTGMNTEAFF. The CDR3, as DNA: TGTGCCACCAGGACAGGGATGAACACTGAAGCTTTCTTT.

CDR3 DNA sequence: TGCGCCAGCAGCTTGAAAGGGGGGTCCTACGAGCAGTACTTC. Amino acids: CASSLKGGSYEQYF. The rearrangement joins TRBV5-1 to TRBJ2-7, with D perhaps TRBD1 or TRBD2 (6 bases each). V was cut by 1 base and J by 1 base, with 9 bases left in between. The germline V gene encodes CDR1 SGHRS and CDR2 YFSETQ. The CDR3 covers 14 residues. The entire variable domain, with the rest obtained from reference TRBV5-1 and TRBJ2-7, is as follows: KAGVTQTPRYLIKTRGQQVTLSCSPISGHRSVSWYQQTPGQGLQFLFEYFSETQRNKGNFPGRFSGRQFSNSRSEMNVSTLELGDSALYLCASSLKGGSYEQYFGPGTRLTVT.

J is TRBJ2-5 and V is TRBV25-1; 10 bases line up with TRBD1. The germline CDR1 and CDR2 sequences are MGHDK and SYGVNS. Trimming removed 7 bases from V and 4 bases from J; junction bases left unmatched: 6. There are 14 residues in the CDR3. The CDR3 DNA is TGTGCCAGCACTTGGACAGGGGGAGGAGAGACCCAGTACTTC. As protein: CASTWTGGGETQYF.

V usage is TRBV5-5 and J usage is TRBJ2-3; 8 nucleotides line up with TRBD1. Germline values: CDR1 SGHKS, CDR2 YYEKEE (reference sequence). With 0 bases clipped from V and 4 bases from J, the junction kept 1 base outside the gene matches. The CDR3 runs to 14 residues. This chain's CDR3 is CASSLGQGPDTQYF. The CDR3 region has the DNA TGTGCCAGCAGCTTGGGACAGGGGCCAGATACGCAGTATTTT.

This chain connects TRBV2 to TRBJ2-7; TRBD2 aligns across 8 bases. Germline CDR1 SNHLY, CDR2 FYNNEI. The V and J ends lost 1 base and 1 base, in that order; junction bases with no gene match: 3. The CDR3 is 15 residues long. CDR3: CASSEEAGASYEQYF. DNA of the CDR3: TGTGCCAGCAGTGAAGAAGCGGGGGCGTCCTACGAGCAGTACTTC. Full variable domain (outside the CDR3, taken from reference TRBV2 and TRBJ2-7): EPEVTQTPSHQVTQMGQEVILRCVPISNHLYFYWYRQILGQKVEFLVSFYNNEISEKSEIFDDQFSVERPDGSNFTLKIRSTKLEDSAMYFCASSEEAGASYEQYFGPGTRLTVT.

The chain combines TRBV27 with TRBJ2-3; D call uncertain. CDR3 length: 11 amino acids. Germline-derived CDR1 and CDR2 are MNHEY and SMNVEV (reference sequence). V lost 2 bases and J 5 bases, leaving 2 bases between the germline ends. Here the CDR3 DNA reads TGTGCCAGCAGTTTAGGAGATACGCAGTATTTT. It codes for CASSLGDTQYF.

The sample holds one count of this clone. CDR3 DNA sequence: TGTGCCAGCAGTGGGAGACAACCGGATGAAAAACTGTTTTTT. Translating gives CASSGRQPDEKLFF. The chain is built from TRBV2 and TRBJ1-4; D unclear. V dropped 4 bases and J dropped 6 bases, with 12 bases sitting between them. CDR3 length equals 14 residues. CDR1 is SNHLY and CDR2 is FYNNEI in the germline V gene.